The 32 T cell receptor beta chains reported below all come from one sample, sequenced in a study of T-cell reconstitution after alpha-beta-depleted transplantation in children. Unique molecular identifiers were incorporated into the prepared TCRbeta library. In TCRdb, the PCR reads were re-called with MiXCR into one record per CDR3 protein. The sample shows more than 200,000 distinct CDR3 sequences, roughly a quarter of them seen only once. Specimen: PBMCs, collected before TCRalphabeta/CD19-depleted stem cell transplant. These receptors originate from a girl aged 2 to 9 with Fanconi anemia, due to receive a stem cell transplant.

This clonotype was picked up a small number of times. The chain carries TRBV20-1 and TRBJ2-1; D may be TRBD2 (5 bases). The germline V gene encodes CDR1 DFQATT and CDR2 SNEGSKA (reference sequence). V was shortened by 3 bases and J by 2 bases, with 11 bases between the two germline ends. CDR3 length: 14 amino acids. This chain's CDR3 is CSASRTQTYNEQFF. In DNA form, the CDR3 reads TGCAGTGCTAGTAGGACTCAGACCTACAATGAGCAGTTCTTC.

This clonotype came up a few times. The V and J genes are TRBV29-1 and TRBJ2-7; D perhaps matches TRBD1 (7 bases). Looked up from germline, CDR1 is SQVTM and CDR2 is ANQGSEA. This CDR3 comprises 13 residues. V was cut by 5 bases and J by 2 bases, with 13 bases left in between. CDR3 coding DNA: TGCAGCGTTCTCACAGGGGAGGCCTACGAGCAGTACTTC. This translates into CSVLTGEAYEQYF.

This clonotype appeared many times. The chain carries TRBV19 and TRBJ2-7; 12 positions match TRBD1. CDR1 is LNHDA, CDR2 SQIVND, per germline (reference sequence). After removal of 2 bases from V and 4 bases from J, the junction contained 3 bases not matched to a gene. The length of the CDR3 is 15 residues. The CDR3 nucleotides read TGTGCCAGTAGTATACGGGGACAGGGGGCGTACGAGCAGTACTTC. Encoded protein: CASSIRGQGAYEQYF.

This clonotype has just a few counts. CDR3 sequence reads: CSVDHRGTDTQYF. The CDR3 nucleotides read TGCAGCGTTGACCACCGTGGCACAGATACGCAGTATTTT. The rearrangement joins TRBV29-1 to TRBJ2-3; D is unresolved. Germline-derived CDR1 and CDR2 are SQVTM and ANQGSEA. V was trimmed by 3 bases and J by 1 base, leaving 8 bases between them. This CDR3 has 13 amino acids.

This clonotype was recorded a few times. The chain carries TRBV4-2 and TRBJ2-2; possibly TRBD1 for D (5 bases). Per the germline V gene, CDR1 is LGHNA and CDR2 is YNFKEQ. Trimming pared 1 base from V and 0 bases from J, leaving 6 bases between. The CDR3 runs to 15 residues. The DNA of the CDR3 is TGTGCCAGCAGCCAAGCGACAGCGAACACCGGGGAGCTGTTTTTT. This sequence encodes CASSQATANTGELFF.

This clonotype was detected many times. The junction differs from germline at one of its ends, possibly a read error. The chain combines TRBV7-3 with TRBJ2-2; a possible D gene is TRBD2 (6 bases). CDR1 SGHTA and CDR2 FQGTGA come from the germline V gene. This CDR3 has 14 residues. The CDR3 nucleotides are TGTGCCAGCAGCTTGGAGGGGAACGCCGGGGAGCTGTTTTTT. It is translated as CASSLEGNAGELFF.

V usage is TRBV29-1 and J usage is TRBJ1-1, with TRBD1 matching over 7 bases. This CDR3 comprises 11 residues. J was trimmed by 8 bases and V by 5 bases; bases with no gene match: 5. The germline V gene encodes CDR1 SQVTM and CDR2 ANQGSEA. This CDR3 reads CSVPQGTEAFF. In nucleotides, the CDR3 is TGCAGCGTTCCACAGGGGACCGAAGCTTTCTTT.

This clonotype was seen more than once but under ten times. The rearrangement uses TRBV5-1 and TRBJ1-1; D not certain. Per germline, CDR1 SGHRS and CDR2 YFSETQ. The CDR3 sequence is 15 residues long. The V end lost 2 bases, the J end lost 0 bases, and 11 bases lay between the germline ends. The CDR3 spells CASSFREAMNTEAFF. The CDR3, as DNA: TGCGCCAGCAGCTTTAGGGAGGCGATGAACACTGAAGCTTTCTTT.

The sample holds many counts of this clonotype. This chain links TRBV3-1 with TRBJ2-1; TRBD2 might be the D (5 bases). Between the trimmed V and J ends, which lost 4 bases and 6 bases, there was a span of 19 bases. Looked up from germline, CDR1 is LGHDT and CDR2 is YNNKEL (reference sequence). The CDR3 sequence is 16 residues long. Here the CDR3 reads CASSPQLVGVGNEQFF. For the CDR3, the DNA is TGTGCCAGCAGCCCTCAACTAGTGGGAGTAGGCAATGAGCAGTTCTTC.

This clonotype was picked up many times. The chain links TRBV28 to TRBJ2-3; no clear D. CDR1 and CDR2 from the germline V gene are MDHEN and SYDVKM. CDR3 length: 14 residues. With 3 bases removed from V and 1 base from J, the gap between germline ends came to 8 bases. CDR3 loop: CASSFGQGTDTQYF. CDR3 in DNA: TGTGCCAGCAGTTTCGGGCAGGGCACAGATACGCAGTATTTT.

In its sample, this clonotype was seen many times. This rearrangement joins TRBV20-1 to TRBJ2-7, with TRBD2 identical over 7 bases. V lost 0 bases, J lost 0 bases, and 14 bases stayed unmatched. Looked up from germline, CDR1 is DFQATT and CDR2 is SNEGSKA (reference sequence). The CDR3 sequence is 18 residues long. DNA for the CDR3: TGCAGTGCTAGAGACATAAACCCCACGCGGGGGAGCTCCTACGAGCAGTACTTC. It codes for CSARDINPTRGSSYEQYF.

This clonotype is deemed medium-sized. The chain is built from TRBV4-2 and TRBJ2-6; a weak D match, TRBD2 (6 bases). Germline CDR1 reads LGHNA; CDR2 reads YNFKEQ. V was cut by 0 bases and J by 0 bases, with 6 bases left in between. There are 16 residues in the CDR3. Here the CDR3 reads CASSQEGGSGANVLTF. Written as DNA, the CDR3 is TGTGCCAGCAGCCAAGAGGGGGGCTCTGGGGCCAACGTCCTGACTTTC.

J is TRBJ2-1 and V is TRBV21-1; the DNA was not used to check the table's D call, TRBD2. TRBV21-1 is a documented pseudogene. This CDR3 comprises 22 residues. The CDR3 DNA sequence: TGTGCCAGCAGCAAAGATGACAGCCGAGGTTCTAGCGGGAGGTTACCGGACAATGAGCAGTTCTTC. This translates into CASSKDDSRGSSGRLPDNEQFF.

Ten or more counts support this clonotype. A read error may account for a junction end that differs from germline. V is TRBV12-5 and J is TRBJ2-5, with D possibly being TRBD1 (6 bases). Germline V gene sequence: CDR1 LGHNT, CDR2 FRNRAP. CDR3 length equals 11 residues. The DNA of the CDR3 is TGTGCTAGTGGACTCCAGGGGCCCGGTGACTTC. It yields the protein CASGLQGPGDF. The entire variable domain, with the rest obtained from reference TRBV12-5 and TRBJ2-5, is as follows: DARVTQTPRHKVTEMGQEVTMRCQPILGHNTVFWYRQTMMQGLELLAYFRNRAPLDDSGMPKDRFSAEMPDATLATLKIQPSEPRDSAVYFCASGLQGPGDFGPGTRLLVL.

This clonotype was seen more than once but under ten times. This rearrangement joins TRBV12-3 or TRBV12-4 to TRBJ2-7; D is perhaps TRBD2 (5 bases). The V and J ends lost 3 bases and 2 bases respectively, with 11 bases between them. CDR3 size: 14 residues. Written as DNA, the CDR3 is TGTGCCAGCAGTTTGTCGGAGGCCCCCTACGAGCAGTACTTC. It specifies CASSLSEAPYEQYF.

This chain connects TRBV15 to TRBJ1-1; D is ambiguous. CDR1 and CDR2 (germline): LNHNV, YYDKDF (reference sequence). Trimming took off 2 bases at V and 1 base at J, with 5 bases between the two ends. The CDR3 covers 13 residues. The CDR3 DNA is TGTGCCACCAGCAGATTGGCGAACACTGAAGCTTTCTTT. Its translation is CATSRLANTEAFF.

This clonotype was observed at least ten times. The chain has TRBV29-1 and TRBJ2-3, with 8 bases fitting TRBD2. The V gene end was trimmed by 7 bases and the J gene end by 4 bases; junction bases not matched to a gene: 7. CDR3 length: 13 amino acids. CDR1 is SQVTM, CDR2 ANQGSEA, per germline. CDR3 sequence reads: CSEGTRGADTQYF. CDR3 bases: TGCAGCGAAGGGACTAGGGGGGCAGATACGCAGTATTTT.

This clonotype was seen a few times. The V call is TRBV15, the J call TRBJ1-1; D remains unclear. CDR3 size: 13 residues. The germline V and J ends were trimmed by 0 bases and 5 bases, with 7 bases remaining between them. Germline loops: CDR1 LNHNV, CDR2 YYDKDF (reference sequence). CDR3 loop: CATSRDFSTEAFF. DNA for the CDR3: TGTGCCACCAGCAGAGATTTTTCAACTGAAGCTTTCTTT.

This clonotype was counted many times. The V gene is TRBV25-1, the J gene TRBJ2-5; TRBD2 might be the D (6 bases). The CDR3 runs to 13 residues. V was shortened by 3 bases and J by 4 bases, with 9 bases between the two germline ends. CDR1 MGHDK and CDR2 SYGVNS come from the germline V gene. In DNA, the CDR3 is TGTGCCAGCAGTGATTGGGAGGCAGAGACCCAGTACTTC. The encoded protein is CASSDWEAETQYF.

The chain joins TRBV29-1 to TRBJ2-7; D might be TRBD1 (5 bases). The CDR3 runs to 15 residues. Germline lookup yields CDR1 SQVTM and CDR2 ANQGSEA. V lost 0 bases, J lost 2 bases, and 14 bases lay in between. In DNA form, the CDR3 reads TGCAGCGTTGAAGATCCCAGGGCATCACCCTACGAGCAGTACTTC. Protein product: CSVEDPRASPYEQYF.

The chain is built from TRBV13 and TRBJ1-1, with D possibly matching TRBD1 (5 bases). The germline V gene encodes CDR1 PRHDT and CDR2 FYEKMQ (reference sequence). The CDR3 extends over 15 amino acids. V lost 5 bases and J lost 0, with 13 bases in between. CDR3 bases: TGTGCCAGCAGCGCACGGGGGAGAGTGAACACTGAAGCTTTCTTT. Translating gives CASSARGRVNTEAFF.

This clonotype was seen ten or more times. This chain connects TRBV12-3 or TRBV12-4 to TRBJ2-5; D not resolved. CDR3 size: 14 residues. The V end was cut by 5 bases, the J end by 2 bases, with 12 bases between. CDR3 residues: CASSARRHQETQYF. The DNA for the CDR3 is TGTGCCAGCAGTGCCCGACGGCATCAAGAGACCCAGTACTTC.

This clonotype was detected ten times or more. The chain is built from TRBV20-1 and TRBJ2-1; TRBD1 might be the D (7 bases). The germline V gene has CDR1 DFQATT and CDR2 SNEGSKA (reference sequence). V lost 5 bases and J lost 4, with 12 bases in between. The CDR3 covers 13 residues. CDR3 residues: CSAQGGLYNEQFF. CDR3 in DNA: TGCAGTGCTCAGGGGGGACTTTACAATGAGCAGTTCTTC.

This clonotype has just a few counts. This sequence joins TRBV29-1 and TRBJ2-5, with D perhaps TRBD1 (6 bases). This CDR3 has 13 amino acids. Germline V gene lookup returns CDR1 SQVTM and CDR2 ANQGSEA. V lost 4 bases and J lost 0, with 9 bases in between. The CDR3 coding sequence is TGCAGCGTTGCTCGGACAGACCAAGAGACCCAGTACTTC. Protein: CSVARTDQETQYF. Supplemented by reference TRBV29-1 and TRBJ2-5, the full variable domain reads SAVISQKPSRDICQRGTSLTIQCQVDSQVTMMFWYRQQPGQSLTLIATANQGSEATYESGFVIDKFPISRPNLTFSTLTVSNMSPEDSSIYLCSVARTDQETQYFGPGTRLLVL.

This clonotype appeared many times. The chain carries TRBV20-1 and TRBJ2-3, with D tentatively TRBD2 (5 bases). Per germline, CDR1 DFQATT and CDR2 SNEGSKA (reference sequence). The germline V and J ends were trimmed by 6 bases and 2 bases, with 12 bases remaining between them. This CDR3 is 13 amino acids long. The CDR3 nucleotides read TGCAGTGCCCCCGGAGGTCACACAGATACGCAGTATTTT. Translated, it gives CSAPGGHTDTQYF.

The chain links TRBV29-1 to TRBJ2-4, with 7 bases aligning to TRBD1. Germline V gene sequence: CDR1 SQVTM, CDR2 ANQGSEA. J was trimmed by 2 bases and V by 1 base; bases with no gene match: 5. This CDR3 has 15 amino acids. The CDR3 bases are TGCAGCGTTGAAGGACAGGGTAATTCCAAAAACATTCAGTACTTC. The encoded protein is CSVEGQGNSKNIQYF.

This clonotype was seen a few times. The V gene is TRBV20-1, the J gene TRBJ2-1; D possibly uses TRBD1 or TRBD2 (5 bases each). CDR1 DFQATT and CDR2 SNEGSKA come from the germline V gene (reference sequence). V shed 3 bases and J shed 8 bases, with 8 bases lying between them. The CDR3 spans 11 residues. Here the CDR3 reads CSASRGDEQFF. CDR3 DNA: TGCAGTGCTAGTCGAGGGGATGAGCAGTTCTTC.

J is TRBJ2-5 and V is TRBV29-1; D may be TRBD2 (5 bases). Deletions cut 3 bases from V and 4 bases from J, with 12 bases between. This CDR3 is built from 13 residues. CDR1 is SQVTM, CDR2 ANQGSEA, per germline. Here the CDR3 DNA reads TGCAGCGTTGACACGGGATCAGGAGAGACCCAGTACTTC. As protein: CSVDTGSGETQYF.

This clonotype was recorded a few times. The rearrangement joins TRBV19 to TRBJ2-1; the match to TRBD1 covers 8 bases. V shed 5 bases, J shed 6 bases, and the junction held 9 bases outside the gene matches. Germline V gene data show CDR1 as LNHDA and CDR2 as SQIVND (reference sequence). The CDR3 length is 15 residues. The CDR3: CASSPGQGRGNEQFF. The CDR3 nucleotides read TGTGCCAGTAGTCCAGGACAGGGAAGAGGCAATGAGCAGTTCTTC.

This clonotype was seen more than once but under ten times. V gene TRBV5-1 combines with J gene TRBJ1-6; 7 bases line up with TRBD1. The CDR3 is made up of 13 amino acids. The ends lost 5 bases at V and 7 bases at J; junction bases unmatched: 3. CDR1 SGHRS and CDR2 YFSETQ come from the germline V gene. The CDR3 spells CASRTGRNSPLHF. CDR3 DNA: TGCGCCAGCAGGACAGGGCGAAATTCACCCCTCCACTTT.

This chain links TRBV6-5 with TRBJ2-1, with 8 nucleotides matching TRBD2. This CDR3 is 12 amino acids long. The germline V gene encodes CDR1 MNHEY and CDR2 SVGAGI. V shed 7 bases, J shed 9 bases, and the junction held 5 bases outside the gene matches. The CDR3 region is CASTRAGAEQFF. DNA of the CDR3: TGTGCCAGCACGCGAGCGGGGGCTGAGCAGTTCTTC.

This clonotype appeared many times. The chain recombines TRBV5-6 with TRBJ2-1, with TRBD2 matching over 15 bases. The CDR3 extends over 19 amino acids. Germline CDR1 reads SGHDT; CDR2 reads YYEEEE. V lost 3 bases, J lost 2 bases, and 9 bases stayed unmatched. The CDR3, as DNA: TGTGCCAGCAGCTCGACCGGGACTAGCGGGGGGCCGGCCTACAATGAGCAGTTCTTC. This sequence encodes CASSSTGTSGGPAYNEQFF.